This T cell receptor (beta chain) was identified during a study of blood T cells in healthy people across ages. This clonotype was counted a few times. Using a J-beta primer mix together with a sample-barcoded 5' primer, a second PCR was run for roughly 7 to 12 cycles. TCRdb independently ran MiXCR on the 5' RACE reads; one entry per CDR3 protein. The data show approximately 800,000 distinct CDR3 sequences, about 36% seen once. The V and J ends lost 5 bases and 7 bases respectively, with 9 bases between them. CDR3 length equals 12 residues. The sample was blood. The rearrangement links TRBV12-3 or TRBV12-4 to TRBJ1-5; D call uncertain. The clonotype was recovered from a young man in good health. DNA of the CDR3: TGTGCCAGCAGTCCAGTTTTGCAGCCCCAGCATTTT. It translates to CASSPVLQPQHF.